The 13 T cell receptor beta chains presented below share a single source sample, sequenced in a study of cytotoxic CD8 clonotypes in ibrutinib-treated CLL. TCRdb's copy holds only in-frame clones and misses some; the assay was immunoSEQ multiplex PCR. Of about 24,000 clones in the sample, 70% to 75% were seen once. The sequencing used PBMCs, collected after 12 months of ibrutinib treatment. These receptor sequences come from a human donor with chronic lymphocytic leukemia.

V gene TRBV10-1 combines with J gene TRBJ2-7; D is possibly TRBD1 (5 bases). V was shortened by 4 bases and J by 6 bases, with 7 bases between the two germline ends. The germline gives CDR1 WNHNN, CDR2 SYGVQD (reference sequence). The CDR3 runs to 11 residues. The CDR3 DNA reads as TGCGCCAGCAGTGGCCAGGGCGAGCAGTACTTC. It codes for CASSGQGEQYF.

This chain uses TRBV5-3 with TRBJ2-2, with D possibly TRBD1 on 6 matching bases. TRBV5-3 is known as an ORF, though its function is uncertain. Trimming removed 0 bases at V and 1 base at J, with 7 bases between. The CDR3 contains 15 residues. Here the CDR3 reads CARSLDRVNTGELFF. For the CDR3, the DNA is TGTGCCAGAAGCTTGGACAGGGTGAACACCGGGGAGCTGTTTTTT.

This clone appeared a few times. The chain uses TRBV6-4 and TRBJ1-1; no clear D. The CDR3 loop spans 13 amino acids. The V end was cut by 4 bases, the J end by 1 base, with 7 bases between. Germline V gene sequence: CDR1 MRHNA, CDR2 SNTAGT. The CDR3 loop reads CASSVEGNTEAFF. The CDR3 DNA reads as TGTGCCAGCAGTGTGGAGGGGAACACTGAAGCTTTCTTT.

The chain couples TRBV2 to TRBJ1-1; D not certain. The CDR3 is made up of 13 amino acids. The V gene lost 6 bases and the J gene lost 9 bases, with 17 bases spanning the gap. The germline gives CDR1 SNHLY, CDR2 FYNNEI. The chain's CDR3 is CASRLGVGVQAFF. CDR3 nucleotides: TGTGCCAGCAGGCTCGGGGTGGGAGTTCAAGCTTTCTTT.

This clone came up a few times. This chain connects TRBV19 to TRBJ1-5; 7 bases are shared with TRBD1. Germline V gene lookup returns CDR1 LNHDA and CDR2 SQIVND (reference sequence). The CDR3 totals 13 residues. V shed 6 bases and J 2 bases; nucleotides not matched to a gene: 1. The CDR3 DNA follows: TGTGCCAGTAGCGACAGGGGCAATCAGCCCCAGCATTTT. It specifies CASSDRGNQPQHF.

The chain recombines TRBV2 with TRBJ2-5, with D possibly being TRBD1 (6 bases). Germline V gene sequence: CDR1 SNHLY, CDR2 FYNNEI. The CDR3 runs 14 residues. V lost 3 bases and J 5 bases, leaving 13 bases between the germline ends. The CDR3 here is CASSEGTRWETQYF. The DNA for the CDR3 is TGTGCCAGCAGTGAGGGGACACGCTGGGAGACCCAGTACTTC.

J is TRBJ2-1 and V is TRBV7-9; D remains unclear. CDR3 length: 12 residues. Trimming removed 11 bases at V and 8 bases at J, with 16 bases between. Germline V gene lookup returns CDR1 SEHNR and CDR2 FQNEAQ (reference sequence). CDR3 residues: CAAADANDEQFF. The CDR3 region has the DNA TGTGCCGCAGCCGATGCCAATGATGAGCAGTTCTTC.

The chain uses TRBV20-1 and TRBJ2-7, with unresolved D. There are 11 residues in the CDR3. CDR1 DFQATT and CDR2 SNEGSKA come from the germline V gene (reference sequence). With 3 bases removed from V and 6 bases from J, the gap between germline ends came to 9 bases. The chain's CDR3 is CSARLRAEQYF. The CDR3 DNA sequence: TGCAGTGCTAGGCTCCGGGCCGAGCAGTACTTC.

This chain joins TRBV30 and TRBJ1-1, with D hard to call. Germline V gives CDR1 GTSNPN, CDR2 SVGIG (reference sequence). The CDR3 contains 10 residues. Trimming shortened V by 3 bases and J by 4 bases, and 3 bases separated the two germline ends. The CDR3 DNA reads TGTGCCTGGAGGGTCACTGAAGCTTTCTTT. Translating it yields CAWRVTEAFF.

This clone appeared once. The V and J genes are TRBV23-1 and TRBJ1-5, with 9 bases aligning to TRBD1. TRBV23-1 is given ORF status, its function remaining uncertain. CDR3 length: 17 residues. The trim removed 2 bases at V and 4 bases at J, leaving 9 bases unmatched. CDR3 sequence reads: CASSQPTAGTGNQPQHF. The CDR3 nucleotides are TGCGCCAGCAGTCAACCGACCGCCGGGACAGGGAATCAGCCCCAGCATTTT.

The CDR3 loop is CASSPHNSRGARNNQPQHF. As DNA, the CDR3 is TGTGCCAGCAGCCCCCATAATTCCCGGGGGGCGCGAAACAATCAGCCCCAGCATTTT. This rearrangement joins TRBV7-2 to TRBJ1-5, with D possibly being TRBD1 (6 bases). CDR1 and CDR2 (germline): SGHTA, FQGNSA. The CDR3 runs to 19 residues. V was cut by 5 bases and J by 3 bases, with 26 bases left in between. Combining the CDR3 with reference TRBV7-2 and TRBJ1-5 gives the whole variable domain GAGVSQSPSNKVTEKGKDVELRCDPISGHTALYWYRQSLGQGLEFLIYFQGNSAPDKSGLPSDRFSAERTGGSVSTLTIQRTQQEDSAVYLCASSPHNSRGARNNQPQHFGDGTRLSIL.

The chain carries TRBV18 and TRBJ2-3, with no clear D. This CDR3 is 13 amino acids long. Trimming removed 6 bases at V and 2 bases at J, with 9 bases between. CDR1 is KGHSH, CDR2 LQKENI, per germline. DNA of the CDR3: TGTGCCAGCTCGTCACAGCCCACAGATACGCAGTATTTT. Translated, it gives CASSSQPTDTQYF.

The genes are TRBV7-2 and TRBJ2-3; D is unresolved. This CDR3 spans 14 amino acids. Germline-derived CDR1 and CDR2 are SGHTA and FQGNSA. Trimming removed 4 bases at V and 2 bases at J, with 10 bases between. The CDR3 DNA follows: TGTGCCAGCAGCTCCCGACTTAACACAGATACGCAGTATTTT. Its protein is CASSSRLNTDTQYF.